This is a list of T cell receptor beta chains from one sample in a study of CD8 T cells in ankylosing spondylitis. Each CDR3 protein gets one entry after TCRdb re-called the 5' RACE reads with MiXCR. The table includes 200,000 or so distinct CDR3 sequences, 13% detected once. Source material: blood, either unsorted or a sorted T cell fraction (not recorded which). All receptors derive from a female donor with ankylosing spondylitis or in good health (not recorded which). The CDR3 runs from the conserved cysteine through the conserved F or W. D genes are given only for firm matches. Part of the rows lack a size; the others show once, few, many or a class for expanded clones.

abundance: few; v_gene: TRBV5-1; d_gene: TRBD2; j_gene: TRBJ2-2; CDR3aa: CASSLAPMGLEAGELFF; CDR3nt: TGCGCCAGCAGCTTGGCCCCGATGGGACTAGAGGCCGGGGAGCTGTTTTTT
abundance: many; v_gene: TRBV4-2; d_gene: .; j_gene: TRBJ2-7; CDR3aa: CASSQQGALVEQYF; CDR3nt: TGTGCCAGCAGCCAGCAAGGCGCCCTGGTCGAGCAGTACTTC
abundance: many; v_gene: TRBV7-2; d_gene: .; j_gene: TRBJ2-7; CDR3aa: CASSYPQAEQYF; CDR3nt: TGTGCCAGCAGCTACCCCCAAGCCGAGCAGTACTTC
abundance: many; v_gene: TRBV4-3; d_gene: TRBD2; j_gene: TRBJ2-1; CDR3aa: CASSQHRGLAGGGPFNEQFF; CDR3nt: TGCGCCAGCAGCCAGCACAGGGGACTAGCGGGAGGAGGGCCTTTTAATGAGCAGTTCTTC
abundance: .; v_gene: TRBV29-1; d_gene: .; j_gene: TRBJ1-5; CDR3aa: CSVRDSNQPQHF; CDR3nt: TGCAGCGTCCGGGACAGCAATCAGCCCCAGCATTTT
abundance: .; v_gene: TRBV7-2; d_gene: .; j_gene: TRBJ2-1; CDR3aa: CASSINRDNEQFF; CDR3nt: TGTGCCAGCAGCATAAACAGGGACAATGAGCAGTTCTTC
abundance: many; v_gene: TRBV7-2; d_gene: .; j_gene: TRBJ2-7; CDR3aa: CASSLATGVSYEQYF; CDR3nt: TGTGCCAGCAGCTTAGCCACGGGCGTCTCCTACGAGCAGTACTTC
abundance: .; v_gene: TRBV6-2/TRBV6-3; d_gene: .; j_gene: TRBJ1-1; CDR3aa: CASTKTMNTEAFF; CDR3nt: TGTGCCAGCACGAAGACCATGAACACTGAAGCTTTCTTT
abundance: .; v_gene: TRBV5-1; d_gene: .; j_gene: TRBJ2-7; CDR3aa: CASSAQASSYEQYF; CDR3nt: TGCGCCAGCAGCGCCCAGGCAAGCTCCTACGAGCAGTACTTC
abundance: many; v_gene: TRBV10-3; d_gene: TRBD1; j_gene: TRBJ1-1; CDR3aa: CAISDPTGGNTEAFF; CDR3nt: TGTGCCATCAGTGACCCGACAGGGGGGAACACTGAAGCTTTCTTT
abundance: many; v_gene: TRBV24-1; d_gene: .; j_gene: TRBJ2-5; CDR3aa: CATSSSGLETQYF; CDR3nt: TGTGCCACCAGTAGTTCGGGGCTAGAGACCCAGTACTTC
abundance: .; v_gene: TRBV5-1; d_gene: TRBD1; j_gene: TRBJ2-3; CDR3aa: CASSSPDRGTDTQYF; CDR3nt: TGCGCCAGCAGCTCTCCGGACAGGGGCACAGATACGCAGTATTTT
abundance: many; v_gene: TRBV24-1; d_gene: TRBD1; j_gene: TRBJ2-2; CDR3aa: CATSDVTGAAFIGELFF; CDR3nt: TGTGCCACCAGTGATGTCACAGGGGCGGCCTTCATCGGGGAGCTGTTTTTT
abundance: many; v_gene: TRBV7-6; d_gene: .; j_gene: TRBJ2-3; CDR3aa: CASSLEGTDGTDTQYF; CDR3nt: TGTGCCAGCAGCTTAGAGGGGACTGACGGCACAGATACGCAGTATTTT
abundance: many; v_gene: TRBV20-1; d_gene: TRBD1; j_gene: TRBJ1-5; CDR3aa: CSARGTGQPQHF; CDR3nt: TGCAGTGCTAGGGGGACAGGCCAGCCCCAGCATTTT
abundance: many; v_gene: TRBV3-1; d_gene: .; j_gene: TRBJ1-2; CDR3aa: CASSQDQGRWGYTF; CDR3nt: TGTGCCAGCAGCCAAGATCAGGGGCGGTGGGGCTACACCTTC
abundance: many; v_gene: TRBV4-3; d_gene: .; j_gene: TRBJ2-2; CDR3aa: CASSQDRVDRALAGELFF; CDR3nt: TGCGCCAGCAGCCAAGATAGGGTGGACAGAGCCCTCGCCGGGGAGCTGTTTTTT
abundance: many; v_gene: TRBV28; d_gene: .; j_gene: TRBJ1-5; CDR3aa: CASSERQINQPQHF; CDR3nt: TGTGCCAGCAGTGAGCGACAGATAAATCAGCCCCAGCATTTT
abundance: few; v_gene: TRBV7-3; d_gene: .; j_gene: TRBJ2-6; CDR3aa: CASTLGGANVLTF; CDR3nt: TGTGCCAGCACCCTAGGCGGGGCCAACGTCCTGACTTTC
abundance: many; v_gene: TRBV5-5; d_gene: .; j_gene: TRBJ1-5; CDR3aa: CASSPLVGSNQPQHF; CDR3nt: TGTGCCAGCAGCCCTCTGGTGGGTAGCAATCAGCCCCAGCATTTT
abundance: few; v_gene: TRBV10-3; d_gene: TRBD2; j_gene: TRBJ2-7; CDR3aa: CASHRGDGSYEQYF; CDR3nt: TGTGCCTCACATCGGGGGGATGGCTCCTACGAGCAGTACTTC
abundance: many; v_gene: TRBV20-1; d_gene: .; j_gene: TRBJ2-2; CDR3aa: CSAIPLKTGELFF; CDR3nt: TGCAGTGCTATACCCCTTAAAACCGGGGAGCTGTTTTTT
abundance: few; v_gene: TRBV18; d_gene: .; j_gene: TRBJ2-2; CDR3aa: CASSPYEGSGELFF; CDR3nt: TGTGCCAGCTCACCTTACGAGGGGTCCGGGGAGCTGTTTTTT
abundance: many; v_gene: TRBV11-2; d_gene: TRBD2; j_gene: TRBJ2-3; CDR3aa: CASSLVAASGMYF; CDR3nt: TGTGCCAGCAGCTTAGTTGCGGCTAGCGGGATGTATTTT
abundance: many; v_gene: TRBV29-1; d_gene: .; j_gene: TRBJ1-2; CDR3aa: CSVWTPVDGYTF; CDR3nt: TGCAGCGTCTGGACCCCCGTGGATGGCTACACCTTC
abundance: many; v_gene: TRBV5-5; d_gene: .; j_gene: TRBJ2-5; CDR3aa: CASSGATAGPQETQYF; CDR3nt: TGTGCCAGCAGCGGGGCCACGGCGGGACCTCAAGAGACCCAGTACTTC
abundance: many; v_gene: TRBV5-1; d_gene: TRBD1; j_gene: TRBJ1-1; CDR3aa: CASSLTTGGEAFF; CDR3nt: TGCGCCAGCAGCTTGACGACAGGGGGTGAAGCTTTCTTT
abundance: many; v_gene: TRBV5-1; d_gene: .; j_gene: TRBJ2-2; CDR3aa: CASSLVGRLNTGELFF; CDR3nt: TGCGCCAGCAGCTTGGTGGGACGGCTAAACACCGGGGAGCTGTTTTTT
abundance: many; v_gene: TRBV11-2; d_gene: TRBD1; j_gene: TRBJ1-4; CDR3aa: CASSYDRGRNEKLFF; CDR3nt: TGTGCCAGCAGCTACGACAGGGGGCGAAATGAAAAACTGTTTTTT
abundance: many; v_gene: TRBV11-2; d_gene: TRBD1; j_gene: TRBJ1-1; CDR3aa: CASRNSQGGLTEAFF; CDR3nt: TGTGCCAGCAGAAATAGCCAGGGGGGATTGACTGAAGCTTTCTTT
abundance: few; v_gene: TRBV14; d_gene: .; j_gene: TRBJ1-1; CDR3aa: CASSQKRGNTEAFF; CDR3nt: TGTGCCAGCAGCCAAAAGAGGGGGAACACTGAAGCTTTCTTT
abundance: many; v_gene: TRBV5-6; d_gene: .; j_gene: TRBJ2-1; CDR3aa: CASSQTYNEQFF; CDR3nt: TGTGCCAGCAGCCAAACCTACAATGAGCAGTTCTTC
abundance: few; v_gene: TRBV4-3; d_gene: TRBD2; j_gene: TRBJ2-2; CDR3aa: CASSQEPAGTGELFF; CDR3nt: TGCGCCAGCAGCCAAGAACCAGCGGGAACCGGGGAGCTGTTTTTT
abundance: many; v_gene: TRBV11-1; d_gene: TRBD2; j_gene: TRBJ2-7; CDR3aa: CASSPGLAGGPRTYEQYF; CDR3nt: TGTGCCAGCAGCCCGGGACTAGCGGGAGGGCCTCGGACCTACGAGCAGTACTTC
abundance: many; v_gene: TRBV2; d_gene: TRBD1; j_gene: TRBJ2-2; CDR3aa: CASCQGDRGFGELFF; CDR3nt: TGTGCCAGCTGTCAGGGGGACAGGGGATTCGGGGAGCTGTTTTTT
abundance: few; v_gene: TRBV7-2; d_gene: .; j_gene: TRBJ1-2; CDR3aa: CASSLQKGGGTGGYTF; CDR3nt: TGTGCCAGCAGCCTACAAAAGGGGGGGGGGACGGGTGGCTACACCTTC
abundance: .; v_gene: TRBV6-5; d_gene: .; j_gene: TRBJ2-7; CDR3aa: CASSYSTADGSSYEQYF; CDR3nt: TGTGCCAGCAGTTACTCAACGGCGGACGGGAGCTCCTACGAGCAGTACTTC
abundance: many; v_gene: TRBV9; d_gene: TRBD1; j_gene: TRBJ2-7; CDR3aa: CASSARQGYEQYF; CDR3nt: TGTGCCAGCAGCGCTAGACAGGGCTACGAGCAGTACTTC
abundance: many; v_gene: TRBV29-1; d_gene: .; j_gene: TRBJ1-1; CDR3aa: CSAQELNTEAFF; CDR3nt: TGCAGCGCACAGGAGTTGAACACTGAAGCTTTCTTT
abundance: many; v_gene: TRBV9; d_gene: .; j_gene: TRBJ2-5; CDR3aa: CASSVGGSYQETQYF; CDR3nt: TGTGCCAGCAGCGTAGGAGGGAGTTACCAAGAGACCCAGTACTTC
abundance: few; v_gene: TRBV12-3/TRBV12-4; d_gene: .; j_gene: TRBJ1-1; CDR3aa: CASSSRSTTEAFF; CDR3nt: TGTGCCAGCAGTTCACGCTCGACCACTGAAGCTTTCTTT
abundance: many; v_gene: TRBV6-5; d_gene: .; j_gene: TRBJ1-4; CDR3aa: CASSFGETAGSEKLFF; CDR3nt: TGTGCCAGCAGTTTCGGGGAGACAGCCGGGAGTGAAAAACTGTTTTTT
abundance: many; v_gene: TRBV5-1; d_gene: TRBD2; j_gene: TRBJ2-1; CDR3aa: CASSIKRGTYNEQFF; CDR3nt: TGCGCCAGCAGCATTAAGCGGGGTACCTACAATGAGCAGTTCTTC
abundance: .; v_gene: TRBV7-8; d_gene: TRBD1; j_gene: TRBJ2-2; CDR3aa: CASSYRTGGGGELFF; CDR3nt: TGTGCCAGCAGCTACCGGACAGGGGGCGGCGGGGAGCTGTTTTTT
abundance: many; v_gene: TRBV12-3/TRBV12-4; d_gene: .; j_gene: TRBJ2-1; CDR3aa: CASSPRGAPGGNEQFF; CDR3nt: TGTGCCAGCAGTCCAAGAGGGGCCCCTGGGGGCAATGAGCAGTTCTTC
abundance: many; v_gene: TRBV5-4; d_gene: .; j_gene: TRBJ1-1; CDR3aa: CASSPILRNTEAFF; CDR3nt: TGTGCCAGCAGCCCGATACTCAGGAACACTGAAGCTTTCTTT
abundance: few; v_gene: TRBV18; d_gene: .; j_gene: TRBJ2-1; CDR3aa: CASSGRRDYEQFF; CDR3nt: TGTGCCAGCTCAGGGCGCAGGGACTATGAGCAGTTCTTC
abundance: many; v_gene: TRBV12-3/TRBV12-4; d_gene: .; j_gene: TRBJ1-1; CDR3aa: CASRALRTVGEAFF; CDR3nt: TGTGCCAGCAGAGCCCTCCGGACGGTGGGCGAAGCTTTCTTT
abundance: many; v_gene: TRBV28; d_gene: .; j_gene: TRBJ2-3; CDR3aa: CASSFPGSTDTQYF; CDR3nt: TGTGCCAGCAGTTTCCCGGGCAGCACAGATACGCAGTATTTT
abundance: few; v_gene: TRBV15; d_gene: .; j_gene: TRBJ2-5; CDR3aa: CATSRRGNREETQYF; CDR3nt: TGTGCCACCAGCAGAAGGGGGAACAGGGAAGAGACCCAGTACTTC
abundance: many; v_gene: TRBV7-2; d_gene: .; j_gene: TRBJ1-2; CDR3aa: CASSQDTLYGYTF; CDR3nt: TGTGCCAGCAGCCAAGACACCCTCTATGGCTACACCTTC
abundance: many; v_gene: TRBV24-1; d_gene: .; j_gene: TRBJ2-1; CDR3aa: CATSDFRGISYNEQFF; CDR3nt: TGTGCCACCAGTGATTTTAGGGGGATTTCCTACAATGAGCAGTTCTTC